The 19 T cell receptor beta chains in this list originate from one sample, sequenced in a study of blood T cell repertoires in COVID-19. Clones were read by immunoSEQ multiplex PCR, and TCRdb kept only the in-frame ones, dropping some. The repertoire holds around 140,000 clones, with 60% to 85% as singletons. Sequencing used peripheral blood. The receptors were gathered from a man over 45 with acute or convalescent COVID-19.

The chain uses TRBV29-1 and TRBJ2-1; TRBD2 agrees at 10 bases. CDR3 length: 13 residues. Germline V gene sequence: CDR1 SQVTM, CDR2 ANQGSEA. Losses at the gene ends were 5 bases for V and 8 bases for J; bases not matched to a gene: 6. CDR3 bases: TGCAGCGTTTCACATAGCGGGGGGTATGAGCAGTTCTTC. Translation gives CSVSHSGGYEQFF.

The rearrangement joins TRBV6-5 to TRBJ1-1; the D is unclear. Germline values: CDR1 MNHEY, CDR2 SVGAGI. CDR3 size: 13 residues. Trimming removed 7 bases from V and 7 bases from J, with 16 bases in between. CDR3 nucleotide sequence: TGTGCCAGCACCCAAAGCGGGGATCTTGAAGCTTTCTTT. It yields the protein CASTQSGDLEAFF.

In DNA form, the CDR3 reads TGTGCCAGCAGCGTAGCCTCGGGGGGGACCCTGAACACTGAAGCTTTCTTT. Protein sequence: CASSVASGGTLNTEAFF. The chain couples TRBV9 to TRBJ1-1, with a possible D match to TRBD1 (5 bases). This CDR3 comprises 17 residues. The germline V gene encodes CDR1 SGDLS and CDR2 YYNGEE. Trimming pared 0 bases from V and 0 bases from J, leaving 15 bases between.

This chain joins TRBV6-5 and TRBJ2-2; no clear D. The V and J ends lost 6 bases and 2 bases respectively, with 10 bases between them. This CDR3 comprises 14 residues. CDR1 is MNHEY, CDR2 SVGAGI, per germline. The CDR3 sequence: CASREMANTGELFF. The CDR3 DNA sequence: TGTGCCAGCAGGGAGATGGCCAACACCGGGGAGCTGTTTTTT.

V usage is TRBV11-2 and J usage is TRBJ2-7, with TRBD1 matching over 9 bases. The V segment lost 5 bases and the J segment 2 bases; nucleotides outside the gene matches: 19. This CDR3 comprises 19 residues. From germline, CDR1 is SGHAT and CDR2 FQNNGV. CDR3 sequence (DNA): TGTGCCAGCAGCCCTCAGAGGGCGGGACAGGGTGTTCGCACCTACGAGCAGTACGTC. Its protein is CASSPQRAGQGVRTYEQYV.

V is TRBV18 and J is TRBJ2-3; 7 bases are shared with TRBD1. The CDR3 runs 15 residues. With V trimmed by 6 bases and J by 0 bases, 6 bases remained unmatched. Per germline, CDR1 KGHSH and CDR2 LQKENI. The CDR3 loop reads CASSRRQGSTDTQYF. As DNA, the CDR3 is TGTGCCAGCTCCCGTAGACAGGGAAGCACAGATACGCAGTATTTT.

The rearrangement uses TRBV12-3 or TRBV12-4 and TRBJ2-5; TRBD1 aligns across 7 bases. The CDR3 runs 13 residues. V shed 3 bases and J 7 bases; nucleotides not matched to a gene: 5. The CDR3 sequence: CASSLAGGMTQYF. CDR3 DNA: TGTGCCAGCAGTTTGGCAGGGGGTATGACCCAGTACTTC.

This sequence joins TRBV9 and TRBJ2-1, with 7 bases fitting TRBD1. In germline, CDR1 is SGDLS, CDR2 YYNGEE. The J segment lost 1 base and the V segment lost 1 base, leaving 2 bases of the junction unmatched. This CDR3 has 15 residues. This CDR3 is CASSVSGQSYNEQFF. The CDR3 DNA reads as TGTGCCAGCAGCGTATCGGGACAGTCCTACAATGAGCAGTTCTTC.

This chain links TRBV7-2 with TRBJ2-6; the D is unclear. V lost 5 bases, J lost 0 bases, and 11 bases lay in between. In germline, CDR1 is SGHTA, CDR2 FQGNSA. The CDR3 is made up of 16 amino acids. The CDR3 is CASSLPGSSGANVLTF. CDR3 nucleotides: TGTGCCAGCAGCCTCCCGGGTTCCTCTGGGGCCAACGTCCTGACTTTC.

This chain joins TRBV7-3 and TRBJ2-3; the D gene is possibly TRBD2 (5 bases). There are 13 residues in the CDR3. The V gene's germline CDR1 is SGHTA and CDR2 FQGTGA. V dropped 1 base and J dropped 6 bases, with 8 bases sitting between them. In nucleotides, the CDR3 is TGTGCCAGCAGCTTAAAGAGGGAGGATACGCAGTATTTT. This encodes CASSLKREDTQYF.

The CDR3 DNA reads as TGTGCCAGCAGCTTGATACAATTTGCCTACGAGCAGTACTTC. It specifies CASSLIQFAYEQYF. This chain connects TRBV5-6 to TRBJ2-7; D not resolved. V was cut by 1 base and J by 2 bases, with 10 bases left in between. The germline V gene has CDR1 SGHDT and CDR2 YYEEEE. The CDR3 length is 14 residues.

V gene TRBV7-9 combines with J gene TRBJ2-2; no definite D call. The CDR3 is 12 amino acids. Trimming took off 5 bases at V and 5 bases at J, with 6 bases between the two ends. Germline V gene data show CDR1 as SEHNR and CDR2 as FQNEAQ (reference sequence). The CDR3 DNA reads TGTGCCAGCAGCGGCGGAACCGGGGAGCTGTTTTTT. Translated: CASSGGTGELFF.

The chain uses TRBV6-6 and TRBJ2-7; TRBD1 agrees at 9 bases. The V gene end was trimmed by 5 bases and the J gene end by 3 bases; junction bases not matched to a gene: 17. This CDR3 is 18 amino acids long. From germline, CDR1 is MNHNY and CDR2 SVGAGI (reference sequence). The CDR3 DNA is TGTGCCAGCAGTCTCCGGGCCCTCACAGGGGGCGGTCGCTACGAGCAGTACGTC. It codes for CASSLRALTGGGRYEQYV.

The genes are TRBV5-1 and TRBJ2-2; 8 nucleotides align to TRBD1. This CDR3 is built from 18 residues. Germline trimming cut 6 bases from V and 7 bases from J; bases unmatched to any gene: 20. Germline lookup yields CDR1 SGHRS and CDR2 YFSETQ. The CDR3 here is CASTVDLSQGARIGELFF. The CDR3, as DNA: TGCGCCAGCACGGTCGATCTCTCGCAGGGGGCGAGGATCGGGGAGCTGTTTTTT. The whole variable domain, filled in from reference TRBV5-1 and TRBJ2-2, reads KAGVTQTPRYLIKTRGQQVTLSCSPISGHRSVSWYQQTPGQGLQFLFEYFSETQRNKGNFPGRFSGRQFSNSRSEMNVSTLELGDSALYLCASTVDLSQGARIGELFFGEGSRLTVL.

The CDR3 nucleotides are TGTGCCATCAGTGAAACCGTGGGACTAGAGGCCCATGAGCAGTTCTTC. Translation: CAISETVGLEAHEQFF. J is TRBJ2-1 and V is TRBV10-3; 8 nucleotides line up with TRBD2. Germline CDR1 ENHRY, CDR2 SYGVKD. CDR3 size: 16 residues. Trimming took 3 bases from V and 8 from J; bases not matched to a gene: 12.

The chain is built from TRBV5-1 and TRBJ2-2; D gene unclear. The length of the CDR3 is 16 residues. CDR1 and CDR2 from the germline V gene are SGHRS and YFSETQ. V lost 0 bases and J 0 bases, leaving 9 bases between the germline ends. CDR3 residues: CASSLGPVSNTGELFF. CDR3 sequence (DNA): TGCGCCAGCAGCTTGGGCCCGGTTTCGAACACCGGGGAGCTGTTTTTT.

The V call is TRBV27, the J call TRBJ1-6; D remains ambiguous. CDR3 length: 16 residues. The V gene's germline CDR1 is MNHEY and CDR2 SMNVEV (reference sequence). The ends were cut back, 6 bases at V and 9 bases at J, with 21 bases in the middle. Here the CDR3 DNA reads TGTGCCAGCAGCTTACTCGGCCAAACAGTAGTTTCACCCCTCCACTTT. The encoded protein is CASSLLGQTVVSPLHF.

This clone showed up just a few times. The CDR3, as DNA: TGTGCCACCAGCAGAGATCGGCAGGGTGGAAACACCATATATTTT. Its protein product is CATSRDRQGGNTIYF. The chain employs TRBV15 and TRBJ1-3; a weak D match, TRBD1 (5 bases). Trimming stripped 0 bases from V and 3 bases from J, with 9 bases between. Germline CDR1 and CDR2: LNHNV and YYDKDF (reference sequence). The CDR3 contains 15 residues.

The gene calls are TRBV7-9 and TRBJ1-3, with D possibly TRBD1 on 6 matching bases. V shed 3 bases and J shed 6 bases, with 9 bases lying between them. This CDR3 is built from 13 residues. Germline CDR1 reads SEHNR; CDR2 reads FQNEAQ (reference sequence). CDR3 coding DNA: TGTGCCAGCAGCTTGGCAGGGGAAAACACCATATATTTT. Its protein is CASSLAGENTIYF.